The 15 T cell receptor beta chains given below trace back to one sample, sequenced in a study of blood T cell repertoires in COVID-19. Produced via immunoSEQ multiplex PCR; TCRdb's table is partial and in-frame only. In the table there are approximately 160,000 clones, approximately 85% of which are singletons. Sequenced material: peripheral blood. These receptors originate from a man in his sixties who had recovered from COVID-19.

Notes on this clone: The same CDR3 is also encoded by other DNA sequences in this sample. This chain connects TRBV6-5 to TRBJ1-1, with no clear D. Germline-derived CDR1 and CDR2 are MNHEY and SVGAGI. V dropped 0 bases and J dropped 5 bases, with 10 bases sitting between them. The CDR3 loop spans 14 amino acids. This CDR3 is CASSYSTGNTEAFF. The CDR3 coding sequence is TGTGCCAGCAGTTACTCGACCGGGAATACTGAAGCTTTCTTT.

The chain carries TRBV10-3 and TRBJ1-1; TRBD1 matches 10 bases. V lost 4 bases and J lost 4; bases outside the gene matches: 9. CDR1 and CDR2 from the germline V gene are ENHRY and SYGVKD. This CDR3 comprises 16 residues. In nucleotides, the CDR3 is TGTGCCATCAGTGTGGATAGGACAGGGGGAATCACTGAAGCTTTCTTT. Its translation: CAISVDRTGGITEAFF.

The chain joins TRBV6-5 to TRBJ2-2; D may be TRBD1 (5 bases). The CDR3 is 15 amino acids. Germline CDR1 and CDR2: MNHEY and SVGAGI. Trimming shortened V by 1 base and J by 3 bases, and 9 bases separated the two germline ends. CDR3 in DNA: TGTGCCAGCAGTTACTGGGGCAGGGACACCGGGGAGCTGTTTTTT. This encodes CASSYWGRDTGELFF.

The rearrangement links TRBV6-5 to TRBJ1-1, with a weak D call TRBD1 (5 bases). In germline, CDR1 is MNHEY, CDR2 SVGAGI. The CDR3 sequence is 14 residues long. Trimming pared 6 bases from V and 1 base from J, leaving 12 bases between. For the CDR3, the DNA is TGTGCCAGCAGCCCAGGGTTGGGGAACACTGAAGCTTTCTTT. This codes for CASSPGLGNTEAFF.

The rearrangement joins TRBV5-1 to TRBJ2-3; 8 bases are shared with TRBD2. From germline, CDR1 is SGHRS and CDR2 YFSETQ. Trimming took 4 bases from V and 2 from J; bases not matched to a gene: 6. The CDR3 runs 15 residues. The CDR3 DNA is TGCGCCAGCAGCCCGGGGGGGCCCTTCACAGATACGCAGTATTTT. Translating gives CASSPGGPFTDTQYF. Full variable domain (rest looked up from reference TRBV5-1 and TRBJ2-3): KAGVTQTPRYLIKTRGQQVTLSCSPISGHRSVSWYQQTPGQGLQFLFEYFSETQRNKGNFPGRFSGRQFSNSRSEMNVSTLELGDSALYLCASSPGGPFTDTQYFGPGTRLTVL.

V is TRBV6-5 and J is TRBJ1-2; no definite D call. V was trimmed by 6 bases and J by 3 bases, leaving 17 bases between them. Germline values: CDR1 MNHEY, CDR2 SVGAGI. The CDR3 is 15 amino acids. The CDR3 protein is CASRHSRADYYGYTF. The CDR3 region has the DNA TGTGCCAGCAGACATAGCCGGGCGGACTACTATGGCTACACCTTC.

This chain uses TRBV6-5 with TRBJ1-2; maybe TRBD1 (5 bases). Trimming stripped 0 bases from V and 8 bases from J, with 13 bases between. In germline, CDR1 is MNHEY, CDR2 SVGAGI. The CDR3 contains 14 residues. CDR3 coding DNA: TGTGCCAGCAGTTACTCCCGGGACTTGGACGGCTACACCTTC. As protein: CASSYSRDLDGYTF.

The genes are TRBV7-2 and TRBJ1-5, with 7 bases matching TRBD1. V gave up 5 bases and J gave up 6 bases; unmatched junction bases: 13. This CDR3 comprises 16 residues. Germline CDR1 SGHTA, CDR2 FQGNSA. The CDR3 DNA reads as TGTGCCAGCAGCCAAGCTGGTTCAGGGGGTAGTCAGCCCCAGCATTTT. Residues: CASSQAGSGGSQPQHF.

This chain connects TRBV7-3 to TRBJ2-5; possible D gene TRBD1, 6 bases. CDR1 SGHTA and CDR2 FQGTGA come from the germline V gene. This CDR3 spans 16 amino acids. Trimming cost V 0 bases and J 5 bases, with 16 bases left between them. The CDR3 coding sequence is TGTGCCAGCAGCTTAACCGGGACACTACTAGGGGAGACCCAGTACTTC. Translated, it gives CASSLTGTLLGETQYF.

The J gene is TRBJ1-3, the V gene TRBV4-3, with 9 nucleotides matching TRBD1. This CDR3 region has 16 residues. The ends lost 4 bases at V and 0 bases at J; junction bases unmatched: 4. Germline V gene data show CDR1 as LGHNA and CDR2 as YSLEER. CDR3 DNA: TGCGCCAGCAGCCGAGACAGGGGGAGCTCTGGAAACACCATATATTTT. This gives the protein CASSRDRGSSGNTIYF.

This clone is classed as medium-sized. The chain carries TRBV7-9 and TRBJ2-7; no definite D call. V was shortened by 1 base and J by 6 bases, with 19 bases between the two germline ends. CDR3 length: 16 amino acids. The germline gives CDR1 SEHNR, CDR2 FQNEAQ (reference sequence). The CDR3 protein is CASSLGLSSSSIEQYF. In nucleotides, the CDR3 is TGTGCCAGCAGCTTAGGCCTTTCAAGTTCATCTATCGAGCAGTACTTC.

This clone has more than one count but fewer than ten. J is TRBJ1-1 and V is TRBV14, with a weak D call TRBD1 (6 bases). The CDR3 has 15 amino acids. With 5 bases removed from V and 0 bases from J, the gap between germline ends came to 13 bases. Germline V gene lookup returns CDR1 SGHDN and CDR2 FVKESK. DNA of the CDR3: TGTGCCAGCAGCGGCCACAGGGACATGAACACTGAAGCTTTCTTT. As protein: CASSGHRDMNTEAFF. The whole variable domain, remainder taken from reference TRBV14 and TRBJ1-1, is EAGVTQFPSHSVIEKGQTVTLRCDPISGHDNLYWYRRVMGKEIKFLLHFVKESKQDESGMPNNRFLAERTGGTYSTLKVQPAELEDSGVYFCASSGHRDMNTEAFFGQGTRLTVV.

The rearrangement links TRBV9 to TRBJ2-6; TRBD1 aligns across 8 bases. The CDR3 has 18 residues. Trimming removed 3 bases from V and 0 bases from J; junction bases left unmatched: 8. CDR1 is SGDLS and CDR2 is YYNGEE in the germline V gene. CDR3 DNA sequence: TGTGCCAGCAGCGCGACCGGGACAGGCGCCTCTGGGGCCAACGTCCTGACTTTC. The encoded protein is CASSATGTGASGANVLTF.

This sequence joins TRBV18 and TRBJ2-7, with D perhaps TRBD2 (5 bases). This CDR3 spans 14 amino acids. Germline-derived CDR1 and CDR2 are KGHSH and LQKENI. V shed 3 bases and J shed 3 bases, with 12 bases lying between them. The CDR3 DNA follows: TGTGCCAGCTCACCTCAAGGACTCCGCTACGAGCAGTACTTC. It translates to CASSPQGLRYEQYF.

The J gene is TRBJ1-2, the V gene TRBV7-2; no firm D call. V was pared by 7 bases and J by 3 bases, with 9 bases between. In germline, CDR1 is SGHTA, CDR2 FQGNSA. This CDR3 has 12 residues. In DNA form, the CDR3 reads TGTGCCAGCACCAAAATAGACTATGGCTACACCTTC. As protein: CASTKIDYGYTF.